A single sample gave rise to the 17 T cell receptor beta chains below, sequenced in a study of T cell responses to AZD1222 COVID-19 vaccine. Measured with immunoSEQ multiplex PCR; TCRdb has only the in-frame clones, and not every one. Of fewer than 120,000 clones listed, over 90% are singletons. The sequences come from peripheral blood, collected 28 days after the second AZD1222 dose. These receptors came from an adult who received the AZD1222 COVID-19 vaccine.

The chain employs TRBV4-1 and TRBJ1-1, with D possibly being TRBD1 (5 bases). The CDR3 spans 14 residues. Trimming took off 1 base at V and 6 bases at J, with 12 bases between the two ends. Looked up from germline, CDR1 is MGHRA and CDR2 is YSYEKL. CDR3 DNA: TGCGCCAGCAGCCAAGTGATCGGGGGTCCTGAAGCTTTCTTT. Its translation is CASSQVIGGPEAFF.

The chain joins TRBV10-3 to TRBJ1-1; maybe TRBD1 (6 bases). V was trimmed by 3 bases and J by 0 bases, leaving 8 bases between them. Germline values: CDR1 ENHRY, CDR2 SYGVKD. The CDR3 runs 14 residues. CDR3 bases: TGTGCCATCAGTGAACAGGGAGTGAACACTGAAGCTTTCTTT. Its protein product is CAISEQGVNTEAFF.

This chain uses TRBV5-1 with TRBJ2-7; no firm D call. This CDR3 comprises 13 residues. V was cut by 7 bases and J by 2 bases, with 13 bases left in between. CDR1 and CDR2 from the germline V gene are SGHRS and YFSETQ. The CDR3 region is CASGAVSAYEQYF. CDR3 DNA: TGCGCCAGCGGCGCAGTCTCAGCCTACGAGCAGTACTTC.

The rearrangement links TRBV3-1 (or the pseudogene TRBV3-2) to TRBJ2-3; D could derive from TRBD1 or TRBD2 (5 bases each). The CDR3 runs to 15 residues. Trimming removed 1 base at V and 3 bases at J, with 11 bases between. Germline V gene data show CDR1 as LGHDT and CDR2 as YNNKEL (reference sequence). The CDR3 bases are TGTGCCAGCAGCCAAGTCAGAGGGGCGACAGATACGCAGTATTTT. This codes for CASSQVRGATDTQYF.

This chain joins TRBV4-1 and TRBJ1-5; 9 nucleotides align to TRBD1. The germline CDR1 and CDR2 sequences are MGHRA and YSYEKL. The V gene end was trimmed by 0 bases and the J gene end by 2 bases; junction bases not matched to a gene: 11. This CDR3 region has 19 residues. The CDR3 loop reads CASSQDQRQGGVGNQPQHF. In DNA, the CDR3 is TGCGCCAGCAGCCAAGATCAGAGACAGGGGGGTGTGGGCAATCAGCCCCAGCATTTT.

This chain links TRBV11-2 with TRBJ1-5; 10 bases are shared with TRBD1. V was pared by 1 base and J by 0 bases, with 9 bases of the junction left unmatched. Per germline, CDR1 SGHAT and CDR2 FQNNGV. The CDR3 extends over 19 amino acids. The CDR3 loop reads CASSLGPPGQGNSNQPQHF. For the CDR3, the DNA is TGTGCCAGCAGCTTAGGCCCACCGGGACAGGGGAATAGCAATCAGCCCCAGCATTTT.

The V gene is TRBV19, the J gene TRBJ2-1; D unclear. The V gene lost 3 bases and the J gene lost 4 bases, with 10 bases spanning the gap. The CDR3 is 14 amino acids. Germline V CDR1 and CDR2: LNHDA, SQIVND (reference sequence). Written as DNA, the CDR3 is TGTGCCAGTAGTATCCGATCAGATTACAATGAGCAGTTCTTC. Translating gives CASSIRSDYNEQFF.

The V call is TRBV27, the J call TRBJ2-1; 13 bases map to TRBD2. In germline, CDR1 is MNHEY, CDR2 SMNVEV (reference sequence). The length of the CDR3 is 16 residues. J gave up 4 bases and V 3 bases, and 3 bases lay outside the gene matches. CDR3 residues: CASSFLTSGGYNEQFF. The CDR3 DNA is TGTGCCAGCAGTTTTTTGACTAGCGGGGGGTACAATGAGCAGTTCTTC.

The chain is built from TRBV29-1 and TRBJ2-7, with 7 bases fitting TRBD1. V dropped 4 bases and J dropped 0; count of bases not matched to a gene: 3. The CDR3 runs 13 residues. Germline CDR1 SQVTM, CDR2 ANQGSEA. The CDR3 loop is CSVGGTASYEQYF. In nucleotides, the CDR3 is TGCAGCGTTGGGGGGACAGCCTCCTACGAGCAGTACTTC.

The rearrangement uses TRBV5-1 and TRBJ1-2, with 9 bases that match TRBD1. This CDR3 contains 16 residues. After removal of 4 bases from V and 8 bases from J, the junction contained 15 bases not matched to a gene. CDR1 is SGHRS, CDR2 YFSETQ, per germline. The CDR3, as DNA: TGCGCCAGCAGCCGAAGCCCGGGACAGGGAAATTCAGGCTACACCTTC. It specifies CASSRSPGQGNSGYTF.

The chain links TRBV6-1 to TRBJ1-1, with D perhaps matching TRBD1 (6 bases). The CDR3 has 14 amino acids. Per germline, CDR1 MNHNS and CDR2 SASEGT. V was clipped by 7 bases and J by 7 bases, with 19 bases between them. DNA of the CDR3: TGTGCCAGCATCACGTCCGGGGGGCGGAGTGAAGCTTTCTTT. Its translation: CASITSGGRSEAFF.

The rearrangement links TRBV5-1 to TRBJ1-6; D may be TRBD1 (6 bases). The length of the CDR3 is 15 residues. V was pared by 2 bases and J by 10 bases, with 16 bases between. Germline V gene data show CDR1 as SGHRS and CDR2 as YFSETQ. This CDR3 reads CASSFVAGVQSPLHF. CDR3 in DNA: TGCGCCAGCAGCTTTGTCGCAGGGGTACAATCACCCCTCCACTTT.

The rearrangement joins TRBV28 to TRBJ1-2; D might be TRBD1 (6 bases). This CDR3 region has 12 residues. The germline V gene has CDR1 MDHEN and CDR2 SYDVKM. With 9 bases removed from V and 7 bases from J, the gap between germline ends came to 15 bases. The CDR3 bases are TGTGCCAGTAATACAGGGCATGGTGGCTACACCTTC. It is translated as CASNTGHGGYTF.

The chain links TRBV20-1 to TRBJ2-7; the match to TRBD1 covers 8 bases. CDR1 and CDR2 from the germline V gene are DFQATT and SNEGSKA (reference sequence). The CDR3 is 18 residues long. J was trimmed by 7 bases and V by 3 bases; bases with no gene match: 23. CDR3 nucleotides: TGCAGTGCTAGTAATCTTATAACCGGGACAGGTCTCTCCGGGGAGCAGTACTTC. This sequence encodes CSASNLITGTGLSGEQYF.

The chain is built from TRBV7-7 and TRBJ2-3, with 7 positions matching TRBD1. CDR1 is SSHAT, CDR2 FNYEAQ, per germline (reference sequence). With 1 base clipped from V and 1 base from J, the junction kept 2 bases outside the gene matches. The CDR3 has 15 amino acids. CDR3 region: CASSLVTGGTDTQYF. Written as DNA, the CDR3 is TGTGCCAGCAGCTTAGTTACAGGGGGCACAGATACGCAGTATTTT.

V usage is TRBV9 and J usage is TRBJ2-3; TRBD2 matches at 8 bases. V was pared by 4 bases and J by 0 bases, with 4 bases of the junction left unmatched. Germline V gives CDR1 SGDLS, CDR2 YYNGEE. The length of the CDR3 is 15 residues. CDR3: CASSPREGSTDTQYF. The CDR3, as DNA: TGTGCCAGCAGCCCTCGGGAGGGGAGCACAGATACGCAGTATTTT.

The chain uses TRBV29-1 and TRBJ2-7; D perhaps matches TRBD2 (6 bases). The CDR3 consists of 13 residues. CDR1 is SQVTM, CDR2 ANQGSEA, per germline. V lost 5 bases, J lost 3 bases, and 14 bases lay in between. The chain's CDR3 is CSVMGGRLYEQYF. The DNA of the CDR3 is TGCAGCGTTATGGGGGGTCGCCTCTACGAGCAGTACTTC.